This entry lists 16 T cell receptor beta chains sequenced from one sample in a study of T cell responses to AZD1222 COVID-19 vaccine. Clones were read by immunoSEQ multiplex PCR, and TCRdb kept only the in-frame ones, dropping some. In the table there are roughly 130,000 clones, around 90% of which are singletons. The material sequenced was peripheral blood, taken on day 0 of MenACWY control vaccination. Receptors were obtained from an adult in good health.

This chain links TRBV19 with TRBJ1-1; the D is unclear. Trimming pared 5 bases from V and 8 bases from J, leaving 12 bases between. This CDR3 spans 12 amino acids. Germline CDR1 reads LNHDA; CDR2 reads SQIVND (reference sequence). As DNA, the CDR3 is TGTGCCAGTAGTCTTGGAGCTCAAGAAGCTTTCTTT. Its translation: CASSLGAQEAFF.

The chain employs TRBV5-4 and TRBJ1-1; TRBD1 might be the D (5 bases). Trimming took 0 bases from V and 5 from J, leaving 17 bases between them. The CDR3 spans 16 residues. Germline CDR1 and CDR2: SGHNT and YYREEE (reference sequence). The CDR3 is CASSLESARVGTEAFF. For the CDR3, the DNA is TGTGCCAGCAGCTTGGAGTCCGCCAGGGTGGGTACTGAAGCTTTCTTT.

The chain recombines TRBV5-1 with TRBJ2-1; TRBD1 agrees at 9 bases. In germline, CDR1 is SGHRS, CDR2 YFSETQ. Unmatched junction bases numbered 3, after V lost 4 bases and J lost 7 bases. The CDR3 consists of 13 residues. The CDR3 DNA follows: TGCGCCAGCAGCCCAGGGACAGGGAATGAGCAGTTCTTC. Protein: CASSPGTGNEQFF.

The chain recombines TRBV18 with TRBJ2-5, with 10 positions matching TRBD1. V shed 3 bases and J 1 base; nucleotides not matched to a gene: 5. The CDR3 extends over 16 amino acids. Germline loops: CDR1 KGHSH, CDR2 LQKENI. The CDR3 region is CASSPGQGGGQETQYF. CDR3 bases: TGTGCCAGCTCACCCGGACAGGGGGGGGGCCAAGAGACCCAGTACTTC.

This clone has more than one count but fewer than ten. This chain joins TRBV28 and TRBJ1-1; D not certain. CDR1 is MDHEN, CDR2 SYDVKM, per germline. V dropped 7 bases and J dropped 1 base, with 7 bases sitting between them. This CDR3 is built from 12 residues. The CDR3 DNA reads TGTGCCAGCATCTCGGCGAACACTGAAGCTTTCTTT. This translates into CASISANTEAFF.

CDR3 region: CAWKLPVVPYEQYF. The CDR3 region has the DNA TGTGCCTGGAAGCTCCCGGTGGTCCCCTACGAGCAGTACTTC. The J gene is TRBJ2-7, the V gene TRBV30; D remains ambiguous. The CDR3 is 14 residues long. Germline V lookup: CDR1 GTSNPN, CDR2 SVGIG (reference sequence). Trimming shortened V by 4 bases and J by 2 bases, and 15 bases separated the two germline ends. The variable domain in full, completed from reference TRBV30 and TRBJ2-7, reads SQTIHQWPATLVQPVGSPLSLECTVEGTSNPNLYWYRQAAGRGLQLLFYSVGIGQISSEVPQNLSASRPQDRQFILSSKKLLLSDSGFYLCAWKLPVVPYEQYFGPGTRLTVT.

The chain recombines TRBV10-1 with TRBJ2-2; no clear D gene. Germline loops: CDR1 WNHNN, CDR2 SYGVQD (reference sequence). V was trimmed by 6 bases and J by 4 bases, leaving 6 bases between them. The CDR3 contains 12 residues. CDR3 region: CASSHSTGELFF. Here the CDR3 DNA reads TGCGCCAGCAGCCACAGCACCGGGGAGCTGTTTTTT.

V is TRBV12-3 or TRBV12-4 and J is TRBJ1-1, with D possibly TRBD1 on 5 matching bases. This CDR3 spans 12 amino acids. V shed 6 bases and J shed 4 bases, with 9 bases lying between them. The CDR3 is CASRLTGTEAFF. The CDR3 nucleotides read TGTGCCAGCAGGCTAACAGGCACTGAAGCTTTCTTT.

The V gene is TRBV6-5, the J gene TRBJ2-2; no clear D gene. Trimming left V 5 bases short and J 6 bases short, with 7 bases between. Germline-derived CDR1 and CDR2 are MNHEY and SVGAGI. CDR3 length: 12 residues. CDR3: CASSPPAGELFF. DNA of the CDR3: TGTGCCAGCAGTCCCCCCGCCGGGGAGCTGTTTTTT.

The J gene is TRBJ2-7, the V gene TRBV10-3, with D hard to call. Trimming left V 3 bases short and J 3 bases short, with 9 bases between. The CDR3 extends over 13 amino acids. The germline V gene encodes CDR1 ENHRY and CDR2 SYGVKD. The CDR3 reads CAISDTQDYEQYF. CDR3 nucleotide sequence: TGTGCCATCAGTGACACGCAGGACTACGAGCAGTACTTC.

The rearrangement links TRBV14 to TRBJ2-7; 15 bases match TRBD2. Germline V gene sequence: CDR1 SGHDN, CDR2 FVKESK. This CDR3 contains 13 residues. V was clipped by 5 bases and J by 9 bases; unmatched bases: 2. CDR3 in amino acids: CASSGTSGRSQYF. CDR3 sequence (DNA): TGTGCCAGCAGCGGGACTAGCGGGAGGTCGCAGTACTTC. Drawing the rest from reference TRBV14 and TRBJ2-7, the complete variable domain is EAGVTQFPSHSVIEKGQTVTLRCDPISGHDNLYWYRRVMGKEIKFLLHFVKESKQDESGMPNNRFLAERTGGTYSTLKVQPAELEDSGVYFCASSGTSGRSQYFGPGTRLTVT.

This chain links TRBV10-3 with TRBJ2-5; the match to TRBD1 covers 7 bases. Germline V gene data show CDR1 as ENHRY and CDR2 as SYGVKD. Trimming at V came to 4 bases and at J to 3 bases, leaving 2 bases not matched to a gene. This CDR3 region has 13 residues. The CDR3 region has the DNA TGTGCCATCAGTGGACAGGGTAAAGAGACCCAGTACTTC. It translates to CAISGQGKETQYF.

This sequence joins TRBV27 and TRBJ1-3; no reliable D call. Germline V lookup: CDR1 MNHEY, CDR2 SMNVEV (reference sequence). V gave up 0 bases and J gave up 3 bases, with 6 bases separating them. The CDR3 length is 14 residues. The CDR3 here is CASSLSRVGNTIYF. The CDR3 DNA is TGTGCCAGCAGTTTATCAAGAGTTGGAAACACCATATATTTT.

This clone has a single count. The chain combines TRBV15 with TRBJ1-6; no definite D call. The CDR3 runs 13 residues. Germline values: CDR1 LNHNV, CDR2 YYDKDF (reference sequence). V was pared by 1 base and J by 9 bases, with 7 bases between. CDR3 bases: TGTGCCACCAGCAGAGGGGATGGTTCACCCCTCCACTTT. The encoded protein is CATSRGDGSPLHF.

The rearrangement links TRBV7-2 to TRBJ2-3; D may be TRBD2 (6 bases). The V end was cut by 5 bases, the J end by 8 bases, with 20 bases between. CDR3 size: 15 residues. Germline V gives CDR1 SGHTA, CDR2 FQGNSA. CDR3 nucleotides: TGTGCCAGCAGCATTCGGGACTCCGATTTCGGTACGCAGTATTTT. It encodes CASSIRDSDFGTQYF.

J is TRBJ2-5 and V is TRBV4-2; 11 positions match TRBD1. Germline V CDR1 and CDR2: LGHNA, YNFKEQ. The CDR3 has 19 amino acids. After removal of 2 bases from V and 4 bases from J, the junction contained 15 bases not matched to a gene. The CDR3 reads CASSQSASWTGGGLETQYF. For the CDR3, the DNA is TGTGCCAGCAGCCAAAGTGCTAGTTGGACAGGGGGCGGGTTAGAGACCCAGTACTTC.